Sequencing of this T cell receptor (beta chain) was carried out in a study of blood T cell repertoires in COVID-19 (dated by TCRdb to 2019 to 2021). With regard to the full study: Samples from collaborators originated in the United States, Italy and Spain and spanned both the acute and convalescent phases of COVID-19. A freely available public database, intended as a resource for researchers studying the immune response to SARS-CoV-2, is where the repertoires were released. The sample metadata nearly always contained a de-identified subject ID, COVID-19 status, age in years and sex. Where available, HLA class I and class II types were obtained from metadata supplied by the sample provider rather than from assay-based typing. Samples were obtained from the ongoing ImmuneRACE study (first 160 participants) and from about 1,300 subjects provided by 6 global collaborators. The dataset comprised deeply sampled blood TCRbeta repertoires from subjects exposed to, actively infected with, or recovered from COVID-19. The prospective study material was composed of cDNA or gDNA derived from T cells, B-cell-depleted T cells, or PBMCs. On the study overall, not on this receptor specifically: The amount of clinical and demographic metadata varied by source and participant and was provided uncurated.

The junction carries 17 bases between V and J, which are trimmed by 4 bases and 8 bases respectively. Including the terminal cysteine and phenylalanine, the CDR3 comprises 14 residues. Left in the record is the CDR3 DNA by itself, 42 bases read in frame from the first base. Looking up the germline V gene yields CDR1 MGHRA and CDR2 YSYEKL. Each collaborating institution followed its own protocols to collect whole blood in K2EDTA tubes. For TCRbeta analysis, collaborators shipped samples as frozen whole blood, isolated PBMCs, or DNA extracted from either of those sample types. On this clone itself: Its specific antigen is unknown. Base qualities are not provided; no much larger clone lies one nucleotide away.

TCRbeta CDR3 regions were amplified from genomic DNA by means of the immunoSEQ Assay, a bias-controlled multiplex PCR. As for the original processing: Nucleated cell counts per sample were estimated from amplification of reference gene primers within the assay. To quantify the absolute abundance of each unique TCRbeta CDR3 rearrangement, sequence reads were collapsed and filtered. For each sample, productive Simpson clonality was calculated as the square root of Simpson's diversity index across productive rearrangements. TCRdb took this table from immuneACCESS and kept in-frame rearrangements with V and J called. Such tables lack part of the clones; where checked against another copy, unresolved V genes explain under half of the gap, and the rest is unexplained. V and J calls and clone size come straight from that table; D and trimming were deduced from the DNA. This sample lists 250,000 to 350,000 clones; roughly 90% were detected once. Clones ranked in the top ten supply 12% of the sample.

Input material: peripheral blood. The chain employs TRBV4-1 and TRBJ1-2; no confident D gene assignment can be made. This receptor was taken from a woman aged 55 to 70 with acute or convalescent COVID-19. The base sequence is TGCGCCAGCAGCCGAAACCTTGAGGTGCCCGGCTACACCTTC. This sequence encodes CASSRNLEVPGYTF.